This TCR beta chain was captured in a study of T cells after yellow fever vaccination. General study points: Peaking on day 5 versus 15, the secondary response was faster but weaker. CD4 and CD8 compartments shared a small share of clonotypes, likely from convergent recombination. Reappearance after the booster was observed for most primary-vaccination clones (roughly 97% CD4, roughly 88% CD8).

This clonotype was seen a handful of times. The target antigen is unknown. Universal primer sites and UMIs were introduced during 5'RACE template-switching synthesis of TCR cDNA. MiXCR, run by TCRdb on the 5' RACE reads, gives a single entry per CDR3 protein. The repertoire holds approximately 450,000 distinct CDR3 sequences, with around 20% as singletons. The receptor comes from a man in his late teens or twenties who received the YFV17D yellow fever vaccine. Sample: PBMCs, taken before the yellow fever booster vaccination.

CDR3 sequence (DNA): TGTGCCAGCAGCTACAGGGCTAGGACCGGGGAGCTGTTTTTT. Protein sequence: CASSYRARTGELFF. The chain employs TRBV7-2 and TRBJ2-2, with D possibly TRBD1 on 6 matching bases. Per germline, CDR1 SGHTA and CDR2 FQGNSA. This CDR3 has 14 residues. Trimming took off 4 bases at V and 5 bases at J, with 11 bases between the two ends.